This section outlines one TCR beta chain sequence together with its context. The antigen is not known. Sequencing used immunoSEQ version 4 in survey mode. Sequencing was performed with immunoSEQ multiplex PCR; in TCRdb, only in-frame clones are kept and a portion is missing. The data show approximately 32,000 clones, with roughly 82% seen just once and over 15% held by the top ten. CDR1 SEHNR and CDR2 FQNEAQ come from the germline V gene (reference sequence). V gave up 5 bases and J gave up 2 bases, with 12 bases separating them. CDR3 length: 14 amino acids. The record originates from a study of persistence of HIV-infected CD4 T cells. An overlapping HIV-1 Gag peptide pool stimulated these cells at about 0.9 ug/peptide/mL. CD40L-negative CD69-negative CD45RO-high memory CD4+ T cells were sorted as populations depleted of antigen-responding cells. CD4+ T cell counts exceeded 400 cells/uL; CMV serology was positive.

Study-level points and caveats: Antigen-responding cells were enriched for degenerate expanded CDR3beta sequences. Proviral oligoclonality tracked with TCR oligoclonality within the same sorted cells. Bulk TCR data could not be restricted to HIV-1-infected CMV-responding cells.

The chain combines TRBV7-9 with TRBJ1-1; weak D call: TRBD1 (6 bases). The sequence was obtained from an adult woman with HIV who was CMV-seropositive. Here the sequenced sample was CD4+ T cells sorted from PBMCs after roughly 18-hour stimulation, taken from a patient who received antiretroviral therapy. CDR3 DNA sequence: TGTGCCAGCAGCACTTGGACAGACAACACTGAAGCTTTCTTT. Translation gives CASSTWTDNTEAFF.